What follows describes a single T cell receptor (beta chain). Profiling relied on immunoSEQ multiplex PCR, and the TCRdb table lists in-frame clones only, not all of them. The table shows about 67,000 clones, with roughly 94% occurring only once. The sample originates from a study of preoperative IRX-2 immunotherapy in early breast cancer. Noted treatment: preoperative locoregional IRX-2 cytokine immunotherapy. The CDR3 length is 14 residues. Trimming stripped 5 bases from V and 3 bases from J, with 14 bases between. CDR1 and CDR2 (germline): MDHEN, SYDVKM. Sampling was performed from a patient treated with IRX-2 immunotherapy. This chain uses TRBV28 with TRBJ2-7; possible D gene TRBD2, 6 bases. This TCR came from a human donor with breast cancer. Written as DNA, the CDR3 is TGTGCCAGCAGTGTCGGGAGCGTGGGCTACGAGCAGTACTTC. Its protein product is CASSVGSVGYEQYF.